These 20 T cell receptor beta chains were sequenced from one sample in a study of beta chain features in type 1 diabetes. Reverse transcribing all isolated RNA meant expressed TCRB transcripts were sequenced. The repertoire was sequenced with immunoSEQ multiplex PCR; TCRdb's copy has only in-frame clones and lacks some. The table has 400,000 to 500,000 clones, approximately 13% seen once; the top ten hold roughly 0.04%. Sample: naive CD4+ T cells from blood. These receptors were collected from a man aged 25 to 40 in good health.

This clone came up a few times. This chain links TRBV5-4 with TRBJ1-4; TRBD1 might be the D (5 bases). V lost 0 bases and J lost 5, with 5 bases in between. CDR3 length equals 13 residues. In germline, CDR1 is SGHNT, CDR2 YYREEE (reference sequence). This chain's CDR3 is CASSLEGNEKLFF. DNA for the CDR3: TGTGCCAGCAGCTTGGAGGGGAATGAAAAACTGTTTTTT. The variable domain in full, completed from reference TRBV5-4 and TRBJ1-4, reads ETGVTQSPTHLIKTRGQQVTLRCSSQSGHNTVSWYQQALGQGPQFIFQYYREEENGRGNFPPRFSGLQFPNYSSELNVNALELDDSALYLCASSLEGNEKLFFGSGTQLSVL.

The rearrangement uses TRBV18 and TRBJ2-5, with 9 bases matching TRBD1. Germline CDR1 reads KGHSH; CDR2 reads LQKENI. V lost 3 bases to trimming and J lost 3 bases; unmatched junction nucleotides: 11. This CDR3 region has 17 residues. The CDR3 DNA sequence: TGTGCCAGCTCACCGGACAGGGGCTCCCCTCTCGAAGAGACCCAGTACTTC. It yields the protein CASSPDRGSPLEETQYF.

This chain links TRBV29-1 with TRBJ2-2; D is undetermined. Trimming took off 4 bases at V and 3 bases at J, with 6 bases between the two ends. This CDR3 is built from 12 residues. Germline CDR1 and CDR2: SQVTM and ANQGSEA. The CDR3 bases are TGCAGCGTTGTAGGGTACACCGGGGAGCTGTTTTTT. It codes for CSVVGYTGELFF.

This clone showed up just a few times. The rearrangement joins TRBV4-3 to TRBJ1-5; tentative D call: TRBD1 (6 bases). This CDR3 has 15 residues. Germline lookup yields CDR1 LGHNA and CDR2 YSLEER. V lost 0 bases to trimming and J lost 1 base, with 7 bases between them. CDR3 protein: CASSQEGASNQPQHF. The CDR3 coding sequence is TGCGCCAGCAGCCAAGAGGGGGCCAGCAATCAGCCCCAGCATTTT.

The genes are TRBV30 and TRBJ2-3, with a possible D match to TRBD1 (6 bases). Trimming cost V 3 bases and J 2 bases, with 21 bases left between them. This CDR3 has 17 residues. The germline V gene encodes CDR1 GTSNPN and CDR2 SVGIG (reference sequence). CDR3 DNA sequence: TGTGCCTGGAGACCGAACCAAGGGGACACTTTCACAGATACGCAGTATTTT. It yields the protein CAWRPNQGDTFTDTQYF.

V is TRBV15 and J is TRBJ2-5; D is unresolved. Trimming took 1 base from V and 5 from J, leaving 11 bases between them. The CDR3 totals 14 residues. The germline CDR1 and CDR2 sequences are LNHNV and YYDKDF (reference sequence). The chain's CDR3 is CATSRVSATETQYF. The CDR3 DNA follows: TGTGCCACCAGCAGAGTCAGCGCCACTGAGACCCAGTACTTC.

Points on this clone: Other DNA sequences in this sample translate to the same CDR3. The rearrangement uses TRBV11-2 and TRBJ2-1; D is uncertain. Trimming left V 0 bases short and J 10 bases short, with 7 bases between. Looked up from germline, CDR1 is SGHAT and CDR2 is FQNNGV. The CDR3 sequence is 12 residues long. The CDR3 DNA reads TGTGCCAGCAGCTTAGATTTGGGAGAGCAGTTCTTC. It codes for CASSLDLGEQFF.

The chain links TRBV19 to TRBJ1-1; a weak D match, TRBD1 (5 bases). Trimming cost V 5 bases and J 1 base, with 14 bases left between them. Per germline, CDR1 LNHDA and CDR2 SQIVND (reference sequence). This CDR3 comprises 15 residues. Written as DNA, the CDR3 is TGTGCCAGTAGTGGGCGCAGGGTCCCGAACACTGAAGCTTTCTTT. This sequence encodes CASSGRRVPNTEAFF.

This clone was observed a handful of times. The gene calls are TRBV5-6 and TRBJ2-5; 10 bases align to TRBD2. The CDR3 consists of 15 residues. Per the germline V gene, CDR1 is SGHDT and CDR2 is YYEEEE. Trimming cost V 0 bases and J 1 base; bases outside gene matches: 0. CDR3 protein: CASSLVAGGQETQYF. The CDR3 DNA is TGTGCCAGCAGCTTGGTAGCGGGGGGCCAAGAGACCCAGTACTTC.

V and J are TRBV6-5 and TRBJ2-7; possibly TRBD1 for D (7 bases). V lost 6 bases to trimming and J lost 5 bases, with 17 bases between them. Germline V gene lookup returns CDR1 MNHEY and CDR2 SVGAGI. CDR3 length: 14 amino acids. CDR3 sequence: CASRSSTGRHEQYV. Here the CDR3 DNA reads TGTGCCAGCAGATCCTCGACAGGGAGGCACGAGCAGTACGTC.

This clone was observed a few times. The chain uses TRBV27 and TRBJ1-2; TRBD1 matches at 7 bases. After removal of 3 bases from V and 4 bases from J, the junction contained 8 bases not matched to a gene. The CDR3 covers 15 residues. Per the germline V gene, CDR1 is MNHEY and CDR2 is SMNVEV (reference sequence). This CDR3 reads CASSFRQGLIYGYTF. The CDR3 DNA reads TGTGCCAGCAGTTTCCGACAGGGTCTGATCTATGGCTACACCTTC.

This clone was counted a few times. The chain combines TRBV2 with TRBJ2-3, with 7 positions matching TRBD2. This CDR3 contains 16 residues. Unmatched junction bases numbered 6, after V lost 1 base and J lost 2 bases. The germline gives CDR1 SNHLY, CDR2 FYNNEI. CDR3 bases: TGTGCCAGCAGTGAAGAAACGGGGGGTCTCACAGATACGCAGTATTTT. Protein sequence: CASSEETGGLTDTQYF.

This sequence joins TRBV19 and TRBJ2-6; D is possibly TRBD1 (5 bases). Germline assignment: CDR1 LNHDA and CDR2 SQIVND (reference sequence). This CDR3 is built from 17 residues. The germline V and J ends were trimmed by 6 bases and 0 bases, with 15 bases remaining between them. CDR3 sequence (DNA): TGTGCCAGTAGCCACGAGCAGGGTTACTCTGGGGCCAACGTCCTGACTTTC. This codes for CASSHEQGYSGANVLTF.

In this sample, this clone turned up a few times. V is TRBV25-1 and J is TRBJ2-7, with 7 bases fitting TRBD2. The trim removed 8 bases at V and 0 bases at J, leaving 10 bases unmatched. There are 15 residues in the CDR3. Germline V gene lookup returns CDR1 MGHDK and CDR2 SYGVNS. The CDR3 nucleotides read TGTGCCAGCGGACTCAGCGGGGACCGCTCCTACGAGCAGTACTTC. Its protein product is CASGLSGDRSYEQYF.

This rearrangement joins TRBV2 to TRBJ1-2; D unclear. V shed 5 bases and J shed 7 bases, with 11 bases lying between them. The CDR3 is made up of 12 amino acids. Germline V gene data show CDR1 as SNHLY and CDR2 as FYNNEI. The CDR3 DNA reads TGTGCCAGCAGTTGGGCAGACTCTGGCTACACCTTC. It yields the protein CASSWADSGYTF.

This clone was counted a few times. V gene TRBV6-1 combines with J gene TRBJ2-6, with D possibly TRBD1 on 5 matching bases. The V gene's germline CDR1 is MNHNS and CDR2 SASEGT. The CDR3 totals 15 residues. Trimming shortened V by 2 bases and J by 2 bases, and 7 bases separated the two germline ends. The CDR3 loop reads CASSELRAGANVLTF. Here the CDR3 DNA reads TGTGCCAGCAGTGAACTCAGGGCTGGGGCCAACGTCCTGACTTTC.

This clone turned up a few times. Different DNA sequences within this sample yield the same CDR3. CDR3 coding DNA: TGTGCCAGCAGCTTAGTTGGCAGGGCTAACTATGGCTACACCTTC. It is translated as CASSLVGRANYGYTF. The chain has TRBV7-9 and TRBJ1-2, with D tentatively TRBD1 (5 bases). The CDR3 consists of 15 residues. Per germline, CDR1 SEHNR and CDR2 FQNEAQ (reference sequence). V lost 1 base to trimming and J lost 0 bases, with 9 bases between them.

CDR3 region: CASSQVTAGTDTQYF. The CDR3 region has the DNA TGTGCCAGCAGCCAAGTAACAGCGGGAACAGATACGCAGTATTTT. This chain joins TRBV4-2 and TRBJ2-3; TRBD2 matches 7 bases. CDR3 length equals 15 residues. V trimming: 1 base; J trimming: 3 bases; junction bases outside the gene matches: 4. Germline CDR1 is LGHNA and CDR2 is YNFKEQ.

The chain has TRBV5-4 and TRBJ1-6; no clear D gene. This CDR3 region has 15 residues. With 0 bases removed from V and 8 bases from J, the gap between germline ends came to 12 bases. Germline CDR1 is SGHNT and CDR2 is YYREEE (reference sequence). This chain's CDR3 is CASSLDPREDSPLHF. The CDR3 DNA is TGTGCCAGCAGCTTGGATCCAAGGGAAGATTCACCCCTCCACTTT. The whole variable domain, remainder taken from reference TRBV5-4 and TRBJ1-6, is ETGVTQSPTHLIKTRGQQVTLRCSSQSGHNTVSWYQQALGQGPQFIFQYYREEENGRGNFPPRFSGLQFPNYSSELNVNALELDDSALYLCASSLDPREDSPLHFGNGTRLTVT.

This chain links TRBV30 with TRBJ1-5, with D possibly being TRBD1 (5 bases). Trimming shortened V by 7 bases and J by 2 bases, and 18 bases separated the two germline ends. The CDR3 extends over 15 amino acids. CDR1 GTSNPN and CDR2 SVGIG come from the germline V gene (reference sequence). CDR3 bases: TGTGCCTCTGAAGGGGACTCCATGGGCAATCAGCCCCAGCATTTT. Translated: CASEGDSMGNQPQHF.